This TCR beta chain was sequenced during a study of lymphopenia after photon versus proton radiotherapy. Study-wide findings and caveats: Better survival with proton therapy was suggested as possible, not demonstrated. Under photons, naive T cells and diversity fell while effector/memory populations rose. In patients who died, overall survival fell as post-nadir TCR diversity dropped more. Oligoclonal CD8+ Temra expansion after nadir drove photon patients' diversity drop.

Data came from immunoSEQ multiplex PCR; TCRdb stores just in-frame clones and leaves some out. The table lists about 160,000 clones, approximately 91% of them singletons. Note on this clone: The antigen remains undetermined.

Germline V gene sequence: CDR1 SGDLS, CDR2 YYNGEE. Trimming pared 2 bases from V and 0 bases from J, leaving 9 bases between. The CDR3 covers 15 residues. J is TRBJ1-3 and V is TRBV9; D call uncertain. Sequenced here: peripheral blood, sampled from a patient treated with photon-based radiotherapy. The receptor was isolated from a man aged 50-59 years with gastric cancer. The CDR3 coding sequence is TGTGCCAGCAGCGTTTCGGGGATCTCTGGAAACACCATATATTTT. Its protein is CASSVSGISGNTIYF.